This T cell receptor beta chain derives from a study of identical twins. This clonotype was counted at least ten times. This CDR3 spans 14 amino acids. The ends lost 6 bases at V and 10 bases at J; junction bases unmatched: 5. The donors were all healthy and Caucasian. TCRdb called the 5' RACE reads again in MiXCR, with one record for every CDR3 protein. The sample lists hundreds of thousands of distinct CDR3 sequences; roughly 18% were seen once. This sample was shared with a second study, whose subject was T cells expressing NK-cell markers.

The chain joins TRBV12-3 or TRBV12-4 to TRBJ1-6, with 11 bases lining up with TRBD1. The origin of this receptor is a woman younger than 35 in good health. The specimen sequenced was PBMCs. CDR3 sequence reads: CASSLGTGGSPLHF. CDR3 nucleotides: TGTGCCAGCAGCCTCGGGACAGGGGGGTCACCCCTCCACTTT.